This TCR beta chain was identified in a study of blood T cell repertoires in COVID-19. Study at large: Samples representing acute and convalescent COVID-19 were sourced from the United States, Italy and Spain. Sample material is recorded as cDNA or gDNA derived from T cells, B-cell-depleted T cells, or PBMCs.

Trimming removed 4 bases from V and 5 bases from J; junction bases left unmatched: 6. CDR1 and CDR2 (germline): LNHDA, SQIVND (reference sequence). The CDR3 is made up of 15 amino acids. How the authors handled the data: It was from reference gene primer amplification that nucleated cell counts were estimated. Assay: immunoSEQ multiplex PCR; the TCRdb copy retains only in-frame clones and omits some. Clone size and the V and J calls come from that table; the DNA yielded D and trimming. The sample holds 39,000 or so clones, around 88% seen once. The specimen was peripheral blood. This chain links TRBV19 with TRBJ2-1; 9 bases fit TRBD2. The sequence was collected from a woman aged 80 or over with active or convalescent COVID-19. CDR3 in DNA: TGTGCCAGTAGTAGGGGGACTAGCTTGGACAATGAGCAGTTCTTC. This encodes CASSRGTSLDNEQFF.